The entry below describes one TCR beta chain. The antigen remains undetermined. These data belong to a study of chemoradiotherapy in HPV16-positive cancers. Study-wide points: For HPV16-positive patients, expanding HPV-responsive T cells associated with longer recurrence-free survival. Non-HPV-specific T cells did not expand in tumors during treatment, whereas candidate HPV-specific clones and E7-related motifs did.

Repertoires were sampled repeatedly during chemoradiotherapy. V lost 6 bases, J lost 4 bases, and 6 bases lay in between. Germline V CDR1 and CDR2: MNHNY, SVGAGI (reference sequence). The length of the CDR3 is 12 residues. Data came from immunoSEQ multiplex PCR; TCRdb stores just in-frame clones and leaves some out. Among roughly 14,000 clones listed, roughly 89% were seen once. The chain links TRBV6-6 to TRBJ2-2; D call uncertain. This sample comprised tumor tissue, obtained from a patient who underwent chemoradiotherapy. The clonotype originates from a human donor with HPV-associated anogenital cancer. Here the CDR3 DNA reads TGTGCCAGCAGAGCTAGCACCGGGGAGCTGTTTTTT. Translation gives CASRASTGELFF.